This T cell receptor (beta chain) is drawn from a study of OX40 agonist ivuxolimab in advanced cancers. Study overall: At about 81% male, the cohort had a mean age of 60 years, ranging from about 23 to 79. General study points: The authors also found low normalized T-cell clonal expansion in some nonresponders.

Deletions cut 2 bases from V and 7 bases from J, with 6 bases between. In germline, CDR1 is MNHEY, CDR2 SMNVEV (reference sequence). This CDR3 has 13 residues. Sequenced by immunoSEQ multiplex PCR; TCRdb stores in-frame clones only, minus some. The sample lists roughly 68,000 clones; approximately 90% were seen once. Collection of blood occurred at baseline, at cycle 4 day 1, and at cycle 7 day 1. A note on this clone: Its antigen is as yet unknown.

Sequencing used CD4+ or CD8+ T cells sorted from blood, obtained in a trial of the OX40 agonist ivuxolimab. The clonotype comes from an adult with an advanced solid tumor such as melanoma, head and neck, liver or kidney cancer. The J gene is TRBJ1-6, the V gene TRBV27; D is uncertain. CDR3 loop: CASSLSANSPLHF. The CDR3 DNA reads TGTGCCAGCAGTTTAAGTGCGAATTCACCCCTCCACTTT.